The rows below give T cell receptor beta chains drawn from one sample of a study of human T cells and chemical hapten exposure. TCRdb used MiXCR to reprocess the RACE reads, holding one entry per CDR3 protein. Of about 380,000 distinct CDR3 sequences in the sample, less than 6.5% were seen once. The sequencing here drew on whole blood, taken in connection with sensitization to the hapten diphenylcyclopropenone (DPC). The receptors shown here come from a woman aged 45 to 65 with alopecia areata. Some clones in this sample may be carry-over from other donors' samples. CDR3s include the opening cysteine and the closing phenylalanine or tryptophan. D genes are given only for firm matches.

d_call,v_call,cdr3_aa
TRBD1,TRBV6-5,CASRGQGAMWNTEAFF
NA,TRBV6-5,CASSYIGSKTEAFF
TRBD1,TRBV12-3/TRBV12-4,CASSAGTARLAKNIQYF
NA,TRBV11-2,CASSSLPRTKNTEAFF
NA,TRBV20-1,CSATSGLTYEQYF
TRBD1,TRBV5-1,CATSTGTGGNDTF
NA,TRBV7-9,CASSLGFRGGTEAFF
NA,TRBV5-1,CASRRGEGLTDTQYF
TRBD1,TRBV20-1,CSARDPGTAYGYTF
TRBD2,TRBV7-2,CASSVLAGGTGELFF
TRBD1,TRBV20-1,CSARAGTGEETQYF
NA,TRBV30,CAWRAGAGNTIYF
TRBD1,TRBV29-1,CSVEPGTGIFGEQYF
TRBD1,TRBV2,CASKPKTGGSYEQYF
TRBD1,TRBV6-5,CASSYEGQGNTGELFF
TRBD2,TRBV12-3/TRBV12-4,CASRLSGSDTQYF
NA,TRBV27,CASGHGTSNTEAFF
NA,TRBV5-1,CASSLAEGMGNEQFF
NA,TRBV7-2,CASSPLWGRQETQYF
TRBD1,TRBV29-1,CSVGTGRTGELFF
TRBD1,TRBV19,CASRRTGGGNYGYTF
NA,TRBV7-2,CASSFRTRDTDTQYF
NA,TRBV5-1,CASSLKTSRVGDEQFF
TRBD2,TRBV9,CASATSGGTEQFF
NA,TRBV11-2,CASSPALGAGYTF
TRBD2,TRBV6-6,CASSSSSGRRDTQYF
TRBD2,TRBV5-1,CASSFTSGPSREQYF